This T cell receptor beta chain derives from a study of tumor and adjacent non-tumor tissue in lung cancer. Broader study findings: Tumor tissue had significantly higher TCR diversity than normal lung.

As to this clonotype: What it binds is not known.

TCRbeta libraries were built with three rounds of nested PCR, modified from ARM-PCR. From the multiplex PCR reads, TCRdb called clonotypes with MiXCR, one entry per CDR3 protein. The table has about 80,000 distinct CDR3 sequences, approximately 80% seen once. RNA was extracted from bulk tissue without any cell sorting. This non-tumor lung sample came from over 3 cm beyond the tumor edge. Between August and November 2014, newly diagnosed, chemotherapy-naive lung cancer patients underwent thoracic surgery in China. This clonotype originated in a man in his sixties with non-small cell lung cancer. Sequencing was done on a sample of distant non-tumor lung tissue.

For the CDR3, the DNA is TGTGCCAGCACGTTAAGGGAACATACTGGGGAGCTGTTTTTT. It is translated as CASTLREHTGELFF. The rearrangement joins TRBV6-2 or TRBV6-3 to TRBJ2-2; no firm D call. The CDR3 extends over 14 amino acids. Germline V gives CDR1 MNHEY, CDR2 SVGEGT. V lost 7 bases and J lost 8, with 17 bases in between.